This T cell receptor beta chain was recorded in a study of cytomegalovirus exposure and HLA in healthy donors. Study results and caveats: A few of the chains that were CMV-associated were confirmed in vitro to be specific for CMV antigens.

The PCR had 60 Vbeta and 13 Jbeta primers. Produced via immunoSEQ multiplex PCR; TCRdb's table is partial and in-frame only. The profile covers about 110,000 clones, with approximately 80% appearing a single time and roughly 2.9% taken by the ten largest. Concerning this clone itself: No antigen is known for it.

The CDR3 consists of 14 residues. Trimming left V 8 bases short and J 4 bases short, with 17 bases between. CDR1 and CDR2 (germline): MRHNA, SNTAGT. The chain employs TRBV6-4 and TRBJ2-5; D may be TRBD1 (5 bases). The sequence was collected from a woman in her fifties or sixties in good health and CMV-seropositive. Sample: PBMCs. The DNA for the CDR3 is TGTGCCAGCCCGCTTGGTCTTAGGGGAGAGACCCAGTACTTC. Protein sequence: CASPLGLRGETQYF.